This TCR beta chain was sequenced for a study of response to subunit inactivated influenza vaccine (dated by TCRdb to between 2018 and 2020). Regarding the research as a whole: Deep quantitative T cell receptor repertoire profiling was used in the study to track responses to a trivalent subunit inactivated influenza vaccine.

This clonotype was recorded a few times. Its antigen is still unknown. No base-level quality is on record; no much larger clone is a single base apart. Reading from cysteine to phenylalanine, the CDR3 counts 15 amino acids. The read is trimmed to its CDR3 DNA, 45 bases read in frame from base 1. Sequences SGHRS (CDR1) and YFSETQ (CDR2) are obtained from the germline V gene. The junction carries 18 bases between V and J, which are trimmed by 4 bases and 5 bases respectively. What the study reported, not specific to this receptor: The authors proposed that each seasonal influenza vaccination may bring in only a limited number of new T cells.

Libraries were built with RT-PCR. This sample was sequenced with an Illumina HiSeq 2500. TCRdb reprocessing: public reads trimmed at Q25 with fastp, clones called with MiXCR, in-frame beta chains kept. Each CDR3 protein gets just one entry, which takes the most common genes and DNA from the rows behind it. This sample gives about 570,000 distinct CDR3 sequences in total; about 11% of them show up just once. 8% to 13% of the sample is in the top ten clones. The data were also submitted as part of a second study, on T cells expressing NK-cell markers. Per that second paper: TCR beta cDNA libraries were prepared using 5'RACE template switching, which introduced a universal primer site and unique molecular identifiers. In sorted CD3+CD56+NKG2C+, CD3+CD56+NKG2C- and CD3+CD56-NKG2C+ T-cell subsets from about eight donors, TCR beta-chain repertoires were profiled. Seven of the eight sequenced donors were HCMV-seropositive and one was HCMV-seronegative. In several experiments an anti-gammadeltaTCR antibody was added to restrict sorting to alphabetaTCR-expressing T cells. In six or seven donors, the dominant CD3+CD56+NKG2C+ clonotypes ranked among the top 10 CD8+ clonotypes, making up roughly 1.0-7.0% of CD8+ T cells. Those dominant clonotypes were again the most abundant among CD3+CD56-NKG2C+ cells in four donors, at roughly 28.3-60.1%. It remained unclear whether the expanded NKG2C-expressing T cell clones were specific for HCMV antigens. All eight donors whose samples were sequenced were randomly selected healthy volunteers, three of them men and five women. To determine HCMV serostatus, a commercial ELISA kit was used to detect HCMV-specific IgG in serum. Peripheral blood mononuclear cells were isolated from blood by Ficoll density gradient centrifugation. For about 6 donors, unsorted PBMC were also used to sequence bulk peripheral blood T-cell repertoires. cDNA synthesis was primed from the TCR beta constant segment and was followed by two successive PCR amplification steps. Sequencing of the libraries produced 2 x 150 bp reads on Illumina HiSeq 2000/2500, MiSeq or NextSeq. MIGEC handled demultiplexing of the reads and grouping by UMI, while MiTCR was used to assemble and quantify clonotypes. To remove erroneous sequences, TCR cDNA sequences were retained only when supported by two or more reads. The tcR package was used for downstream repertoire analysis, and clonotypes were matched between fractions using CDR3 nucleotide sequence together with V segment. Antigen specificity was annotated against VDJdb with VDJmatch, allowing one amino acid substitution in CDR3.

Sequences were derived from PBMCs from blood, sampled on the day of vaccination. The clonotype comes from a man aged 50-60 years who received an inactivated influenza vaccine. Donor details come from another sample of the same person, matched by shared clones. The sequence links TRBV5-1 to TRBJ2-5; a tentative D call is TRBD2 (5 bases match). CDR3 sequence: CASSPGIREGETQYF. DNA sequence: TGCGCCAGCAGCCCCGGGATACGAGAAGGGGAGACCCAGTACTTC.